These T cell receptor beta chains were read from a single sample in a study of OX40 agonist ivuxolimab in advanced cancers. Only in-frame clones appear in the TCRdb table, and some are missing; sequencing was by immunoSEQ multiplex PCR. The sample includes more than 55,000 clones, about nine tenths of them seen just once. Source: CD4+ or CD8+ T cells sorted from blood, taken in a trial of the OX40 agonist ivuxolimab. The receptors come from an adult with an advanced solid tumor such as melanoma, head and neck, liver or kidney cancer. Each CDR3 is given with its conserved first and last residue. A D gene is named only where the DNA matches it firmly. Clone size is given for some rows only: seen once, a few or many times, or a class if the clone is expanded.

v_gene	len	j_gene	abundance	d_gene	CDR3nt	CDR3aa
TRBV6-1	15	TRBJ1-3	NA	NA	TGTGCCAGCAGTCGCTCCCCAGGCAGCGGAAACACCATATATTTT	CASSRSPGSGNTIYF
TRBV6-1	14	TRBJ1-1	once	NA	TGTGCCAGCACCGGAGGGGGTTGGGGTACTGAAGCTTTCTTT	CASTGGGWGTEAFF
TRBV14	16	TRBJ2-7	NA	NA	TGTGCCAGCAGCCCCACGGGGCGGCTGGGAGAGAACGAGCAGTACTTC	CASSPTGRLGENEQYF
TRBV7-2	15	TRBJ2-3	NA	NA	TGTGCCAGCAGCTTAATGGGGAGAGTCACAGATACGCAGTATTTT	CASSLMGRVTDTQYF
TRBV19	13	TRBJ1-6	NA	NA	TGTGCCAGCAGAATAACAGGGAAATCACCCCTCCACTTT	CASRITGKSPLHF
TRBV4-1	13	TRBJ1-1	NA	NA	TGCGCCAGCAGCCGGGGGGGGATTACTGAAGCTTTCTTT	CASSRGGITEAFF
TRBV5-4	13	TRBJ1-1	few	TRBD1	TGTGCCAGCAGCGGAGGGACAGCCACTGAAGCTTTCTTT	CASSGGTATEAFF
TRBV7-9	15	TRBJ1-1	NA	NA	TGTGCCAGCAGCCCGGGGGGGCAGGGGAGGACTGAAGCTTTCTTT	CASSPGGQGRTEAFF
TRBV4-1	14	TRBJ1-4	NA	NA	TGCGCCAGCAGCCAAGATAGGGGAAGCGGAAAACTGTTTTTT	CASSQDRGSGKLFF
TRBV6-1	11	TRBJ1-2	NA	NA	TGTGCCAGCAGTGAAGAGGGACCCTACACCTTC	CASSEEGPYTF
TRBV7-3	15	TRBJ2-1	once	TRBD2	TGTGCCAGCAGCTTAATGGCGGGGGGATACAATGAGCAGTTCTTC	CASSLMAGGYNEQFF
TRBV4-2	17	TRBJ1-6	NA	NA	TGTGCCAGCAGCCCGGAGGAGCGGCAGGGACCTAATTCACCCCTCCACTTT	CASSPEERQGPNSPLHF
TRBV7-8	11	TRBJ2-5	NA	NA	TGTGCCAGCAGCTCGCAAGAGACCCAGTACTTC	CASSSQETQYF
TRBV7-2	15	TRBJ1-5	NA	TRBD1	TGTGCCAGCAGCCTGCAGCTCAGGGGGAATCAGCCCCAGCATTTT	CASSLQLRGNQPQHF
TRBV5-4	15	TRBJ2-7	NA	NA	TGTGCCAGCAGCTTCGGGACTCAGGCGATCTACGAGCAGTACTTC	CASSFGTQAIYEQYF
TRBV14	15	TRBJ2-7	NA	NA	TGTGCCAGCAGCCAAGATCCGGAGTCCTCCTACGAGCAGTACTTC	CASSQDPESSYEQYF
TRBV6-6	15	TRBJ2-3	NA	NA	TGTGCCAGCAGTTACCCCCCGGGGAGCACAGATACGCAGTATTTT	CASSYPPGSTDTQYF
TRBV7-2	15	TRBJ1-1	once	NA	TGTGCCAGCAGCTTAGGCGGCCTGGGGAGGACTGAAGCTTTCTTT	CASSLGGLGRTEAFF
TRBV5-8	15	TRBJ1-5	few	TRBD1	TGTGCCAGCAGCTACGGACAGGTATCCAATCAGCCCCAGCATTTT	CASSYGQVSNQPQHF
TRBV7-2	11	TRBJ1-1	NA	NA	TGTGCCAGCAGCCTAATTACTGAAGCTTTCTTT	CASSLITEAFF
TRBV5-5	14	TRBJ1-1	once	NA	TGTGCCAGCAGCTTGGCCGGTAGAGGGACTGAAGCTTTCTTT	CASSLAGRGTEAFF
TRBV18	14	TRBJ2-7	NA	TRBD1	TGTGCCAGCGCACGCGGGACAGGGGGACTCGAGCAGTACTTC	CASARGTGGLEQYF
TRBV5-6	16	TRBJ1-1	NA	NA	TGTGCCAGCAGCTCCTCGGCGAGGGGGGCGGACACTGAAGCTTTCTTT	CASSSSARGADTEAFF
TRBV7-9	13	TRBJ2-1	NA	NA	TGTGCCAGCAGCTTAGAGTCCTACAATGAGCAGTTCTTC	CASSLESYNEQFF
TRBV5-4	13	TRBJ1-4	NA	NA	TGTGCCAGCAGCTTCGGAATTAATGAAAAACTGTTTTTT	CASSFGINEKLFF
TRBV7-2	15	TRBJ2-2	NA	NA	TGTGCCAGCAGCTTTCCCAAGGGCTGGGCCGGGGAGCTGTTTTTT	CASSFPKGWAGELFF
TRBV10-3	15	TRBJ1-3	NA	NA	TGTGCCATCAGTGGGGACACCTACTCTGGAAACACCATATATTTT	CAISGDTYSGNTIYF
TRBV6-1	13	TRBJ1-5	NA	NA	TGTGCCAGCAGCCGACAGAGCAATCAGCCCCAGCATTTT	CASSRQSNQPQHF
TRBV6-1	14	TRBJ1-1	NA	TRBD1	TGTGCCAGCAGTCAGGGGGCGCGATACACTGAAGCTTTCTTT	CASSQGARYTEAFF
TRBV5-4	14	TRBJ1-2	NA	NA	TGTGCCAGCAGCTTGCAGCGGATTAACTATGGCTACACCTTC	CASSLQRINYGYTF
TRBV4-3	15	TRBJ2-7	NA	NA	TGCGCCAGCAGCCAAGATAGCCAGGGGGGCTCGGAGCAGTACTTC	CASSQDSQGGSEQYF
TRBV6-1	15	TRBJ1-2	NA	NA	TGTGCCAGCAGTGAGGCTGGGGGCCAATCTGCGGGCTACACCTTC	CASSEAGGQSAGYTF
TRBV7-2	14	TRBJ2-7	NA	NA	TGTGCCAGCAGCTTAGCGTTTTCGTCCTACGAGCAGTACTTC	CASSLAFSSYEQYF
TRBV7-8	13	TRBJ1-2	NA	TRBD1	TGTGCCAGCAGCCTGGGACAGTACTATGGCTACACCTTC	CASSLGQYYGYTF
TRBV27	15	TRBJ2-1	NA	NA	TGTGCCAGCAGGCGGCCGGGTAGGGGGGGAGATGAGCAGTTCTTC	CASRRPGRGGDEQFF
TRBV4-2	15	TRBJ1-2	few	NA	TGTGCCAGCAGCCAAGAGACCTCCGCACCGGGGGGCTACACCTTC	CASSQETSAPGGYTF
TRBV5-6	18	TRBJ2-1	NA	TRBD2	TGTGCCAGCACCTCCCAGCCATCCGGGGGGAGCTCCTACAATGAGCAGTTCTTC	CASTSQPSGGSSYNEQFF
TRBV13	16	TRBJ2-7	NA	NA	TGTGCCAGCAGCTTATTTGGGGACCGCTACTCCTACGAGCAGTACTTC	CASSLFGDRYSYEQYF
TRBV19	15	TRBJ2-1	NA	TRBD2	TGTGCCAGTAGGCAGCGGGGGGTTAGAAACAATGAGCAGTTCTTC	CASRQRGVRNNEQFF
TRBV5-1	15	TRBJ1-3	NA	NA	TGCGCCAGCAGCTTGGCCGTGGACGGTGGAGGCACCATATATTTT	CASSLAVDGGGTIYF
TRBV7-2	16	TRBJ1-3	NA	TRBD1	TGTGCCAGCAGCTTGTTAGGGACAGGACAAGGAAACACCATATATTTT	CASSLLGTGQGNTIYF
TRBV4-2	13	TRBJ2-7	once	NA	TGTGCCAGCAGCCCCCCAGGACCTACGGAGCAGTACTTC	CASSPPGPTEQYF
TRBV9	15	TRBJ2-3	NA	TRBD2	TGTGCCAGCAGCTCCCGGGCGGGGGGCACAGATACGCAGTATTTT	CASSSRAGGTDTQYF
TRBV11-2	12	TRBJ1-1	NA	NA	TGTGCCAGCAGCCCCGGGTACACTGAAGCTTTCTTT	CASSPGYTEAFF
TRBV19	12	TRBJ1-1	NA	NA	TGTGCCAGTACCGGGGGTCGGACTGAAGCTTTCTTT	CASTGGRTEAFF
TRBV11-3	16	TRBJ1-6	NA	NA	TGTGCCAGCAGCCCCGCCGGATACGGCCGAAATTCACCCCTCCACTTT	CASSPAGYGRNSPLHF
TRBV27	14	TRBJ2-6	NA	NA	TGTGCCAGCGCAGGAAGGTCTGGGGCCAACGTCCTGACTTTC	CASAGRSGANVLTF
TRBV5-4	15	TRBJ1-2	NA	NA	TGTGCCAGCAGCTTGGTTACCAGGGGACTCTATGGCTACACCTTC	CASSLVTRGLYGYTF
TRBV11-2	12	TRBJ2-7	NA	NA	TGTGCCAGCAGCTTAGATTCGGGGAAGCAGTACTTC	CASSLDSGKQYF